This TCR beta chain came from a study of B cell selection in AIRE deficiency. Regarding this clone: As yet, its antigen is unknown.

Under the authors' procedure: Around 5x10^4 patient and 9.56x10^4 healthy donor TCRbeta sequences came from Tregs. Method: immunoSEQ multiplex PCR; TCRdb's copy keeps in-frame clones and lacks some. That table furnishes V, J and clone size, whereas the DNA furnished D and trimming. The sample holds about 14,000 clones, about 92% seen once. The regulatory T cell sort gate was CD4+CD25hiCD127low/negative. The CDR3 is 14 amino acids. Trimming shortened V by 6 bases and J by 4 bases, and 13 bases separated the two germline ends. Germline-derived CDR1 and CDR2 are MNHEY and SVGAGI. Findings and caveats of the study: With only TCRbeta sequenced, roughly 37% of shared healthy Treg sequences overlapped Tconv. About 30.6% of healthy-shared Treg sequences were found among patient Tconv cells. Healthy donors alone shared roughly 32% of 3,300 or so Treg sequences; patients alone more than 8.5%.

J is TRBJ1-3 and V is TRBV6-5, with D maybe TRBD1 (6 bases). The sample was Tregs sorted from PBMCs. The clonotype originates from a human donor with AIRE deficiency. CDR3: CASRQGWGGNTIYF. The CDR3 DNA follows: TGTGCCAGCAGACAGGGTTGGGGAGGAAACACCATATATTTT.